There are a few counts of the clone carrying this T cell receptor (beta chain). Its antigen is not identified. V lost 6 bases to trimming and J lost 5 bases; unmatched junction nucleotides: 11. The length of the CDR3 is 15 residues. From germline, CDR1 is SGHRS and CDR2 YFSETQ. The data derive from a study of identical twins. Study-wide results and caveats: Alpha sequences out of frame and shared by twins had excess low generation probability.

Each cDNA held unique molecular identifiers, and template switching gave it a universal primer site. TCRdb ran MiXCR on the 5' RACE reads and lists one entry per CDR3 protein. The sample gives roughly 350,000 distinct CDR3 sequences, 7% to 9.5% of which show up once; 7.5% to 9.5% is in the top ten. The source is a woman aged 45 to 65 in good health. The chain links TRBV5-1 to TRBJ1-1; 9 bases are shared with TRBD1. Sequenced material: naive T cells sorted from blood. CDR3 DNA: TGCGCCAGCAACATACTCACAGGGGGCTGGACTGAAGCTTTCTTT. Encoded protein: CASNILTGGWTEAFF.